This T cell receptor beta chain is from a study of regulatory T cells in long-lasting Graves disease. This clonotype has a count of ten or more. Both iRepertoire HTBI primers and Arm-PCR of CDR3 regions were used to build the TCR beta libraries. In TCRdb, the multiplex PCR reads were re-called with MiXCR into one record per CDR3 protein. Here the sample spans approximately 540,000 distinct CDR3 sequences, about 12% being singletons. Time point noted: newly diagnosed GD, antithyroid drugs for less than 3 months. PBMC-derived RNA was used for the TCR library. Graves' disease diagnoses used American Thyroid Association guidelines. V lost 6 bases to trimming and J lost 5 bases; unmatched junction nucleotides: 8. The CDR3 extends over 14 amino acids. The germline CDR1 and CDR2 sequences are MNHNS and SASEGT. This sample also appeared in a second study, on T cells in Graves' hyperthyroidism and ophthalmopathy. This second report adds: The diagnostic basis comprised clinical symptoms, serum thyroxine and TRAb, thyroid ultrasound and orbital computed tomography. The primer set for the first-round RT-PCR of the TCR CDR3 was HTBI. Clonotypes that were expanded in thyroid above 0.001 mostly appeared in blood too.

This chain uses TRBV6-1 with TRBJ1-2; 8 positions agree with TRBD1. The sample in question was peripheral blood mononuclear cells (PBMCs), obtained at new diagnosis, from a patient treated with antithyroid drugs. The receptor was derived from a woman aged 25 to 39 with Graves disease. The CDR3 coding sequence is TGTGCCAGCAGCCTGGACAGGGCCGCTTATGGCTACACCTTC. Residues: CASSLDRAAYGYTF.